This T cell receptor (beta chain) was observed in a study of T cell responses to AZD1222 COVID-19 vaccine. Whole-study findings and limits: Unmutated variant regions are reportedly the target of nearly half of TCRs that are spike-specific.

Assay: immunoSEQ multiplex PCR; the TCRdb copy retains only in-frame clones and omits some. The sample has 180,000 or so clones, roughly 93% seen once. Trimming removed 3 bases at V and 7 bases at J, with 7 bases between. The CDR3 has 12 residues. Germline V gene sequence: CDR1 SGHTA, CDR2 FQGNSA. About this clone: Its antigen remains unknown.

This receptor was taken from an adult in good health. Specimen: peripheral blood, collected on day 0 of AZD1222 vaccination. The chain carries TRBV7-2 and TRBJ1-5; D is undetermined. CDR3 in DNA: TGTGCCAGCAGCTTCGCGGGGCAGCCCCAGCATTTT. Its translation is CASSFAGQPQHF.